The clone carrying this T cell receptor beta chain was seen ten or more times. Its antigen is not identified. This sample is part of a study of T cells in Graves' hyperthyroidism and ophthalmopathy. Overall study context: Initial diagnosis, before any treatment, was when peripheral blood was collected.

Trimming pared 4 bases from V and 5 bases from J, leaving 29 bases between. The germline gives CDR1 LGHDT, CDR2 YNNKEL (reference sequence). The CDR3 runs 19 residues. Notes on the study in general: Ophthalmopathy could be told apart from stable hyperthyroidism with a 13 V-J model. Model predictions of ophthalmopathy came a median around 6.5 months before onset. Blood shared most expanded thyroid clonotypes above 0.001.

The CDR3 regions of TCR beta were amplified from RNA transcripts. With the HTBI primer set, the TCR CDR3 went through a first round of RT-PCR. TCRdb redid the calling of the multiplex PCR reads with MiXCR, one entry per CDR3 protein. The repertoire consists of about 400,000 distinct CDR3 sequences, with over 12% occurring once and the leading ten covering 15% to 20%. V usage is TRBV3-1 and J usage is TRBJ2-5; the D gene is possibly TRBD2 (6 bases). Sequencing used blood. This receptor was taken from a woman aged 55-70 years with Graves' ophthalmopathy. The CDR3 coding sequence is TGTGCCAGCAGCCCTCCAAATTTCGGAGCCCGGGAGAGGAAGGAGACCCAGTACTTC. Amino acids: CASSPPNFGARERKETQYF.